These 32 T cell receptor beta chains were all obtained from the same sample, sequenced in a study of blood T cell repertoires in COVID-19 (dated by TCRdb to between 2020 and 2021). The method was the immunoSEQ multiplex PCR assay. TCRdb stores this immuneACCESS table with in-frame sequences only. Part of the clones is absent; in the studies checked, under half of the shortfall reflects unresolved V genes, and no reason is known for the rest. The sample table lists tens of thousands of clones, 89% of them with a count of one. The ten largest clones capture 20% to 25% of the sample. Sequenced input: peripheral blood. These receptors all come from a man aged 45-65 years with active COVID-19.

V is TRBV7-8 and J is TRBJ1-2; tentative D call: TRBD1 (5 bases). V shed 4 bases and J shed 5 bases, with 8 bases lying between them. The CDR3 loop spans 12 amino acids. Germline CDR1 is SGHVS and CDR2 is FQNEAQ. The CDR3 coding sequence is TGTGCCAGCAGCTCGACAGATTATGGCTACACCTTC. As protein: CASSSTDYGYTF. The whole variable domain, filled in from reference TRBV7-8 and TRBJ1-2, reads GAGVSQSPRYKVAKRGQDVALRCDPISGHVSLFWYQQALGQGPEFLTYFQNEAQLDKSGLPSDRFFAERPEGSVSTLKIQRTQQEDSAVYLCASSSTDYGYTFGSGTRLTVV.

This rearrangement joins TRBV10-1 to TRBJ2-3, with 7 bases lining up with TRBD2. Germline CDR1 WNHNN, CDR2 SYGVQD (reference sequence). This CDR3 comprises 16 residues. Trimming at V came to 0 bases and at J to 0 bases, leaving 3 bases not matched to a gene. The CDR3 spells CASSESRGLSTDTQYF. The CDR3 DNA reads TGCGCCAGCAGTGAGTCTCGGGGACTAAGCACAGATACGCAGTATTTT.

This clone was found a few times. J is TRBJ2-7 and V is TRBV6-5; 7 nucleotides agree with TRBD1. The CDR3 has 15 amino acids. V lost 5 bases to trimming and J lost 3 bases; unmatched junction nucleotides: 10. Germline-derived CDR1 and CDR2 are MNHEY and SVGAGI. CDR3 bases: TGTGCCAGCAGTCCCCGGGACAGTGTCCTCTACGAGCAGTACTTC. Encoded protein: CASSPRDSVLYEQYF.

This chain uses TRBV27 with TRBJ1-4; D perhaps matches TRBD1 (5 bases). Between the trimmed V and J ends, which lost 0 bases and 6 bases, there was a span of 11 bases. CDR3 length: 15 amino acids. Germline V gene lookup returns CDR1 MNHEY and CDR2 SMNVEV (reference sequence). CDR3 sequence: CASSLSGGVHEKLFF. The CDR3 DNA is TGTGCCAGCAGTTTATCTGGGGGGGTTCATGAAAAACTGTTTTTT. Filled out from reference TRBV27 and TRBJ1-4, the complete variable domain reads EAQVTQNPRYLITVTGKKLTVTCSQNMNHEYMSWYRQDPGLGLRQIYYSMNVEVTDKGDVPEGYKVSRKEKRNFPLILESPSPNQTSLYFCASSLSGGVHEKLFFGSGTQLSVL.

V gene TRBV5-6 combines with J gene TRBJ1-2; no firm D call. The CDR3 consists of 14 residues. CDR1 is SGHDT, CDR2 YYEEEE, per germline. Between the trimmed V and J ends, which lost 0 bases and 2 bases, there was a span of 8 bases. The CDR3: CASSLESNNYGYTF. The CDR3 bases are TGTGCCAGCAGCTTGGAGAGCAACAACTATGGCTACACCTTC.

J is TRBJ1-2 and V is TRBV5-4; no definite D call. Germline values: CDR1 SGHNT, CDR2 YYREEE (reference sequence). With 3 bases removed from V and 2 bases from J, the gap between germline ends came to 8 bases. The CDR3 totals 13 residues. CDR3 loop: CASSSPVNYGYTF. For the CDR3, the DNA is TGTGCCAGCAGCTCCCCAGTAAACTATGGCTACACCTTC. The entire variable domain, with the rest obtained from reference TRBV5-4 and TRBJ1-2, is as follows: ETGVTQSPTHLIKTRGQQVTLRCSSQSGHNTVSWYQQALGQGPQFIFQYYREEENGRGNFPPRFSGLQFPNYSSELNVNALELDDSALYLCASSSPVNYGYTFGSGTRLTVV.

This chain joins TRBV10-1 and TRBJ2-3; tentative D call: TRBD2 (6 bases). V was trimmed by 6 bases and J by 0 bases, leaving 19 bases between them. This CDR3 comprises 17 residues. Per germline, CDR1 WNHNN and CDR2 SYGVQD (reference sequence). CDR3 nucleotides: TGCGCCAGCAGATACGAACGGCGGGGCGCTAGCACAGATACGCAGTATTTT. Translated, it gives CASRYERRGASTDTQYF.

This clone appeared a single time. V and J are TRBV6-1 and TRBJ2-5; D may be TRBD2 (6 bases). Germline loops: CDR1 MNHNS, CDR2 SASEGT. V was trimmed by 1 base and J by 5 bases, leaving 11 bases between them. This CDR3 is 14 amino acids long. DNA of the CDR3: TGTGCCAGCAGTGAAGTATCGGGGAGGGAGACCCAGTACTTC. It yields the protein CASSEVSGRETQYF.

Regarding this clone: One end of the junction fails to match germline, which may point to a read error. The chain is built from TRBV10-3 and TRBJ2-3, with 10 bases that match TRBD2. Germline V lookup: CDR1 ENHRY, CDR2 SYGVKD. The CDR3 totals 15 residues. CDR3 sequence (DNA): TGTGCCATCAGAGAAAAGCGGGAGGGCACAAATACGCAGTATTTT. Its protein product is CAIREKREGTNTQYF.

The chain couples TRBV12-3 or TRBV12-4 to TRBJ2-5, with D perhaps matching TRBD2 (5 bases). There are 13 residues in the CDR3. V was pared by 7 bases and J by 0 bases, with 9 bases between. CDR3 sequence: CASTLLDQETQYF. The CDR3 DNA follows: TGTGCCAGCACCCTACTAGACCAAGAGACCCAGTACTTC.

The J gene is TRBJ2-7, the V gene TRBV2; TRBD2 aligns across 8 bases. Per germline, CDR1 SNHLY and CDR2 FYNNEI. This CDR3 has 15 amino acids. Germline trimming cut 2 bases from V and 2 bases from J; bases unmatched to any gene: 5. CDR3: CASSERSGSAYEQYF. As DNA, the CDR3 is TGTGCCAGCAGTGAAAGGAGCGGGAGTGCCTACGAGCAGTACTTC.

This clone is a singleton in its sample. The CDR3 loop is CASSRLQGFGYEQFF. For the CDR3, the DNA is TGTGCCAGCAGCCGTTTACAGGGGTTCGGTTATGAGCAGTTCTTC. V and J are TRBV3-1 (or the pseudogene TRBV3-2) and TRBJ2-1, with 7 nucleotides matching TRBD1. Germline values: CDR1 LGHDT, CDR2 YNNKEL (reference sequence). The V and J ends lost 4 bases and 8 bases, in that order; junction bases with no gene match: 11. This CDR3 region has 15 residues.

The chain employs TRBV4-1 and TRBJ1-1; D is possibly TRBD1 (6 bases). This CDR3 is 16 amino acids long. Germline CDR1 and CDR2: MGHRA and YSYEKL. Trimming removed 1 base at V and 5 bases at J, with 17 bases between. The CDR3 here is CASSQVPPGDGTEAFF. The CDR3 nucleotides read TGCGCCAGCAGCCAAGTGCCCCCAGGGGATGGGACTGAAGCTTTCTTT.

The chain has TRBV30 and TRBJ1-2; 8 bases align to TRBD1. There are 15 residues in the CDR3. Germline V CDR1 and CDR2: GTSNPN, SVGIG (reference sequence). The ends lost 3 bases at V and 8 bases at J; junction bases unmatched: 14. The CDR3 DNA is TGTGCCTGGAGAGAGCTCGACAGGGGCGCTGAGGGCTACACCTTC. This encodes CAWRELDRGAEGYTF.

Only one count was recorded for this clone. The CDR3: CASSLWGGTDTQYF. Here the CDR3 DNA reads TGTGCCAGCAGTTTGTGGGGGGGCACAGATACGCAGTATTTT. J is TRBJ2-3 and V is TRBV27; tentative D call: TRBD2 (6 bases). The CDR3 totals 14 residues. Per germline, CDR1 MNHEY and CDR2 SMNVEV (reference sequence). V shed 3 bases and J shed 1 base, with 8 bases lying between them.

The chain employs TRBV7-2 and TRBJ1-4; D is undetermined. CDR3 length: 12 amino acids. The germline gives CDR1 SGHTA, CDR2 FQGNSA. Trimming removed 5 bases at V and 8 bases at J, with 9 bases between. The CDR3 DNA reads as TGTGCCAGCAGCCTTTCAGGAGAAAAACTGTTTTTT. This encodes CASSLSGEKLFF. Full variable domain (outside the CDR3, taken from reference TRBV7-2 and TRBJ1-4): GAGVSQSPSNKVTEKGKDVELRCDPISGHTALYWYRQSLGQGLEFLIYFQGNSAPDKSGLPSDRFSAERTGGSVSTLTIQRTQQEDSAVYLCASSLSGEKLFFGSGTQLSVL.

The rearrangement links TRBV28 to TRBJ1-5, with TRBD1 matching over 8 bases. This CDR3 is built from 14 residues. Germline V gives CDR1 MDHEN, CDR2 SYDVKM. After removal of 4 bases from V and 6 bases from J, the junction contained 5 bases not matched to a gene. The CDR3 DNA is TGTGCCAGCAGTTCATCAGGGGGCGGTCAGCCCCAGCATTTT. It specifies CASSSSGGGQPQHF. Looking up the rest from reference TRBV28 and TRBJ1-5 gives the full variable domain: DVKVTQSSRYLVKRTGEKVFLECVQDMDHENMFWYRQDPGLGLRLIYFSYDVKMKEKGDIPEGYSVSREKKERFSLILESASTNQTSMYLCASSSSGGGQPQHFGDGTRLSIL.

This clone has just one count. The genes are TRBV28 and TRBJ1-1; TRBD1 might be the D (5 bases). CDR1 and CDR2 from the germline V gene are MDHEN and SYDVKM. The CDR3 runs 14 residues. Trimming left V 10 bases short and J 3 bases short, with 18 bases between. The CDR3 protein is CATTPPTGHTEAFF. The CDR3 DNA reads TGTGCCACCACCCCTCCTACAGGTCACACTGAAGCTTTCTTT. The variable domain in full, completed from reference TRBV28 and TRBJ1-1, reads DVKVTQSSRYLVKRTGEKVFLECVQDMDHENMFWYRQDPGLGLRLIYFSYDVKMKEKGDIPEGYSVSREKKERFSLILESASTNQTSMYLCATTPPTGHTEAFFGQGTRLTVV.

The chain combines TRBV3-1 (or the pseudogene TRBV3-2) with TRBJ2-7; D might be TRBD2 (5 bases). The CDR3 length is 14 residues. Trimming removed 1 base from V and 4 bases from J, with 11 bases in between. Germline V gene sequence: CDR1 LGHDT, CDR2 YNNKEL (reference sequence). The CDR3 DNA follows: TGTGCCAGCAGCCAAGCGAGAGGGCCGTACGAGCAGTACTTC. It codes for CASSQARGPYEQYF.

This chain links TRBV18 with TRBJ2-7; weak D call: TRBD1 (5 bases). Looked up from germline, CDR1 is KGHSH and CDR2 is LQKENI. The germline V and J ends were trimmed by 3 bases and 6 bases, with 9 bases remaining between them. The CDR3 is made up of 12 amino acids. CDR3 residues: CASSPGPGEQYF. The DNA of the CDR3 is TGTGCCAGCTCACCGGGGCCGGGCGAGCAGTACTTC.

This chain links TRBV5-1 with TRBJ2-7; perhaps TRBD1 as D (5 bases). The CDR3 loop spans 14 amino acids. Germline V gene data show CDR1 as SGHRS and CDR2 as YFSETQ. V was clipped by 0 bases and J by 5 bases, with 12 bases between them. The CDR3: CASSLVTGSDEQYF. The CDR3 bases are TGCGCCAGCAGCTTGGTCACAGGTTCAGACGAGCAGTACTTC.

The V gene is TRBV18, the J gene TRBJ2-1; D ambiguous. In germline, CDR1 is KGHSH, CDR2 LQKENI. V gave up 6 bases and J gave up 6 bases, with 21 bases separating them. The CDR3 sequence is 16 residues long. CDR3 in DNA: TGTGCCAGCTCGATCCAAGGCGGAACTACACGCAATGAGCAGTTCTTC. This translates into CASSIQGGTTRNEQFF.

This chain joins TRBV2 and TRBJ2-3; perhaps TRBD2 as D (6 bases). V shed 2 bases and J shed 1 base, with 10 bases lying between them. Germline-derived CDR1 and CDR2 are SNHLY and FYNNEI. This CDR3 has 15 amino acids. CDR3 DNA sequence: TGTGCCAGCAGTGAACGGGGCGGGGGCACAGATACGCAGTATTTT. As protein: CASSERGGGTDTQYF.

The chain employs TRBV4-3 and TRBJ1-2; D is ambiguous. CDR1 is LGHNA, CDR2 YSLEER, per germline. Trimming left V 4 bases short and J 4 bases short, with 16 bases between. The CDR3 is made up of 15 amino acids. The CDR3 DNA sequence: TGCGCCAGCAGCCTTACCCATCAATCTATCTATGGCTACACCTTC. This translates into CASSLTHQSIYGYTF.

This chain links TRBV3-1 (or the pseudogene TRBV3-2) with TRBJ2-5, with a possible D match to TRBD2 (6 bases). The CDR3 is 15 residues long. Germline V gene data show CDR1 as LGHDT and CDR2 as YNNKEL (reference sequence). V was cut by 1 base and J by 1 base, with 10 bases left in between. Written as DNA, the CDR3 is TGTGCCAGCAGCCAAGGAGTTAGCGGCCAAGAGACCCAGTACTTC. Protein product: CASSQGVSGQETQYF.

The rearrangement links TRBV28 to TRBJ2-7; 9 bases fit TRBD1. The CDR3 length is 15 residues. Trimming cost V 5 bases and J 5 bases; bases outside gene matches: 10. Germline assignment: CDR1 MDHEN and CDR2 SYDVKM. The CDR3 sequence: CASSVPRDRAHEQYF. Written as DNA, the CDR3 is TGTGCCAGCAGTGTCCCCCGGGACAGGGCTCACGAGCAGTACTTC.

The chain carries TRBV27 and TRBJ2-3; D perhaps matches TRBD1 (6 bases). There are 15 residues in the CDR3. Germline V gene sequence: CDR1 MNHEY, CDR2 SMNVEV (reference sequence). V was pared by 3 bases and J by 2 bases, with 12 bases between. The CDR3 DNA sequence: TGTGCCAGCAGTTTGACAGGTTACCACACAGATACGCAGTATTTT. Protein: CASSLTGYHTDTQYF.

This chain uses TRBV3-1 (or the pseudogene TRBV3-2) with TRBJ2-7, with D perhaps TRBD2 (5 bases). Trimming removed 0 bases at V and 5 bases at J, with 11 bases between. CDR1 is LGHDT, CDR2 YNNKEL, per germline (reference sequence). The CDR3 contains 14 residues. The CDR3 reads CASSQEAEGDEQYF. DNA for the CDR3: TGTGCCAGCAGCCAAGAGGCCGAGGGCGACGAGCAGTACTTC.

This clone occurred once. The chain has TRBV11-2 and TRBJ2-5, with D possibly being TRBD2 (5 bases). The CDR3 is 16 amino acids. The germline gives CDR1 SGHAT, CDR2 FQNNGV. V was cut by 1 base and J by 0 bases, with 12 bases left in between. For the CDR3, the DNA is TGTGCCAGCAGCTTAGGAGGGTTGGCGTACCAAGAGACCCAGTACTTC. Protein: CASSLGGLAYQETQYF.

The rearrangement uses TRBV7-6 and TRBJ2-1; D unclear. Germline CDR1 is SGHVS and CDR2 is FNYEAQ. V lost 4 bases and J 7 bases, leaving 14 bases between the germline ends. This CDR3 contains 14 residues. The CDR3 sequence: CASSSVAPLNEQFF. CDR3 DNA: TGTGCCAGCAGCTCAGTGGCCCCTTTGAATGAGCAGTTCTTC. Full variable domain (missing parts from reference TRBV7-6 and TRBJ2-1): GAGVSQSPRYKVTKRGQDVALRCDPISGHVSLYWYRQALGQGPEFLTYFNYEAQQDKSGLPNDRFSAERPEGSISTLTIQRTEQRDSAMYRCASSSVAPLNEQFFGPGTRLTVL.

This rearrangement joins TRBV6-2 or TRBV6-3 to TRBJ1-2; a possible D gene is TRBD1 (6 bases). CDR3 length: 15 residues. V shed 1 base and J shed 6 bases, with 15 bases lying between them. Germline V lookup: CDR1 MNHEY, CDR2 SVGEGT. CDR3: CASSYYTDTGHGYTF. In DNA form, the CDR3 reads TGTGCCAGCAGTTACTATACGGACACAGGGCATGGCTACACCTTC.

The chain has TRBV7-9 and TRBJ2-7, with 7 bases matching TRBD1. This CDR3 is built from 14 residues. The V gene end was trimmed by 0 bases and the J gene end by 6 bases; junction bases not matched to a gene: 5. Germline CDR1 is SEHNR and CDR2 is FQNEAQ (reference sequence). As DNA, the CDR3 is TGTGCCAGCAGCTTAGCCGGGACAGCCGCCGAGCAGTACTTC. Translated, it gives CASSLAGTAAEQYF.